The present T cell receptor (beta chain) was sequenced within a study of blood T cell repertoires in COVID-19. Across the whole study: The United States, Italy and Spain were the sources of the acute and convalescent COVID-19 samples. PBMCs, B-cell-depleted T cells, or T cells were the source of the cDNA or gDNA that made up the material.

Per the germline V gene, CDR1 is SGHTA and CDR2 is FQGNSA. V shed 4 bases and J 5 bases; nucleotides not matched to a gene: 11. The CDR3 is 17 amino acids. Assay used: immunoSEQ multiplex PCR; TCRdb lists only in-frame clones, some missing. The sample contains over 250,000 clones, roughly 89% of which appear only once. The sample comprised peripheral blood. The receptor comes from a man aged 50-60 years with acute or convalescent COVID-19. J is TRBJ2-5 and V is TRBV7-2, with 12 bases lining up with TRBD2. As DNA, the CDR3 is TGTGCCAGCAGCTCTCCACCGACTAGCGGGGGCGGGGAGACCCAGTACTTC. As protein: CASSSPPTSGGGETQYF.